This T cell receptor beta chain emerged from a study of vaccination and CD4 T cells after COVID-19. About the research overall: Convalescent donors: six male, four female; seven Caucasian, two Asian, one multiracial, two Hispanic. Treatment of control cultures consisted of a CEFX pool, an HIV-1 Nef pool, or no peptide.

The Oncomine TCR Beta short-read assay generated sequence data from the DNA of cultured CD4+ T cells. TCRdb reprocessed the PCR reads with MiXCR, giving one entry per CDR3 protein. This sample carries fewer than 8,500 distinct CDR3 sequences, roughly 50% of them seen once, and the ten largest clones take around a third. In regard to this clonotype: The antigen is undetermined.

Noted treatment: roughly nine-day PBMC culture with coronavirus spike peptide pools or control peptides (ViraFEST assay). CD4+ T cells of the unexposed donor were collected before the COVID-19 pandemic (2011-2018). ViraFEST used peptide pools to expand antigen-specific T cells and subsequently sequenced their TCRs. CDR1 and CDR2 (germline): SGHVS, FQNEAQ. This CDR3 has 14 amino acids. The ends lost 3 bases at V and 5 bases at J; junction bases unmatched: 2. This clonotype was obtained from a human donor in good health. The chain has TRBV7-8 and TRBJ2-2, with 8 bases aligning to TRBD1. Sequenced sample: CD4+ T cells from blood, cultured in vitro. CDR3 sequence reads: CASSFQGATGELFF. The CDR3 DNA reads TGTGCCAGCAGCTTCCAGGGGGCAACCGGGGAGCTGTTTTTT.